This note documents a single T cell receptor beta chain sequence. Its antigen remains unknown. This record comes from a study of vaccination and CD4 T cells after COVID-19. Study outcomes and limitations: Post-vaccination reactive clonotypes (median approximately 38) did not differ significantly from post-infection (21).

Via MiXCR, TCRdb re-called the PCR reads, giving one row per CDR3 protein. The data contain about 29,000 distinct CDR3 sequences, roughly 50% of them singletons. V lost 0 bases, J lost 0 bases, and 5 bases stayed unmatched. CDR1 DFQATT and CDR2 SNEGSKA come from the germline V gene (reference sequence). CDR3 length equals 16 residues. This sample's time point: late sampling 161 to 241 days after vaccination in three convalescent patients. The dates of positive PCR tests extended from March through December 2020 and came before the US Alpha, Beta and Delta variants. The gene calls are TRBV20-1 and TRBJ1-5, with 7 bases matching TRBD1. The clonotype was recovered from a human donor who had recovered from COVID-19. The sample was CD4+ T cells from blood, taken about 7 months after SARS-CoV-2 vaccination. The CDR3 sequence is CSAREGTANSNQPQHF. The DNA for the CDR3 is TGCAGTGCTAGAGAGGGGACAGCAAATAGCAATCAGCCCCAGCATTTT.